This passage covers 7 T cell receptor beta chains from one sample sequenced in a study of human T cells and chemical hapten exposure. Time point defined: patch test 1, 2 weeks after DPC sensitization. Treatment here: therapeutic diphenylcyclopropenone sensitization with weekly scalp DPC. The template was total RNA from unfractionated whole blood. TCRdb reprocessed the RACE reads via MiXCR and lists one record per CDR3 protein. Of 50,000 or so distinct CDR3 sequences listed, 9.5% to 11% are singletons. Sequenced material: whole blood, taken in connection with sensitization to the hapten diphenylcyclopropenone (DPC). The receptors shown here come from a woman aged 40 to 55 with alopecia areata. Some clones in this sample may be carry-over from other donors' samples.

V is TRBV6-1 and J is TRBJ1-1; the D gene is possibly TRBD1 (6 bases). Deletions cut 4 bases from V and 6 bases from J, with 9 bases between. The CDR3 is made up of 12 amino acids. CDR1 is MNHNS, CDR2 SASEGT, per germline. DNA for the CDR3: TGTGCCAGCAGTGGAACAGGGCCTGAAGCTTTCTTT. Amino acids: CASSGTGPEAFF.

In its sample, this clonotype was seen many times. This chain joins TRBV29-1 and TRBJ1-2, with D unclear. The length of the CDR3 is 13 residues. Between the trimmed V and J ends, which lost 5 bases and 8 bases, there was a span of 18 bases. Germline CDR1 reads SQVTM; CDR2 reads ANQGSEA. The CDR3 here is CSVRPLVGDGYTF. CDR3 nucleotides: TGCAGCGTTCGGCCCCTGGTGGGTGACGGCTACACCTTC.

V gene TRBV2 combines with J gene TRBJ1-5; TRBD1 agrees at 7 bases. CDR3 length equals 15 residues. The V gene end was trimmed by 6 bases and the J gene end by 0 bases; junction bases not matched to a gene: 5. Germline V lookup: CDR1 SNHLY, CDR2 FYNNEI. CDR3 nucleotide sequence: TGTGCCAGCAGCCGACAGGGAAATAGCAATCAGCCCCAGCATTTT. Translating it yields CASSRQGNSNQPQHF.

This chain uses TRBV7-2 with TRBJ2-2; D gene ambiguous. Trimming took off 1 base at V and 2 bases at J, with 5 bases between the two ends. This CDR3 has 14 amino acids. The V gene's germline CDR1 is SGHTA and CDR2 FQGNSA. The CDR3 sequence: CASSLVLNTGELFF. The DNA of the CDR3 is TGTGCCAGCAGCTTAGTTCTTAACACCGGGGAGCTGTTTTTT.

This clonotype was detected a few times. The gene calls are TRBV29-1 and TRBJ2-5; D is uncertain. Germline V gene data show CDR1 as SQVTM and CDR2 as ANQGSEA. The CDR3 runs 11 residues. The V end was cut by 7 bases, the J end by 5 bases, with 11 bases between. The CDR3 spells CSAPLGETQYF. DNA for the CDR3: TGCAGCGCCCCACTGGGGGAGACCCAGTACTTC.

This clonotype was detected many times. J is TRBJ2-3 and V is TRBV7-3; D may be TRBD1 (5 bases). In germline, CDR1 is SGHTA, CDR2 FQGTGA. The CDR3 is 15 amino acids. V lost 3 bases and J lost 2, with 12 bases in between. Written as DNA, the CDR3 is TGTGCCAGCAGCTTCGTGCGACAGACCACAGATACGCAGTATTTT. Translated: CASSFVRQTTDTQYF.

V usage is TRBV14 and J usage is TRBJ2-1, with D unclear. Trimming stripped 5 bases from V and 0 bases from J, with 11 bases between. CDR1 and CDR2 (germline): SGHDN, FVKESK. The CDR3 loop spans 15 amino acids. The CDR3 protein is CASSVQRGSYNEQFF. The CDR3 nucleotides are TGTGCCAGCAGCGTTCAGCGAGGCTCCTACAATGAGCAGTTCTTC.